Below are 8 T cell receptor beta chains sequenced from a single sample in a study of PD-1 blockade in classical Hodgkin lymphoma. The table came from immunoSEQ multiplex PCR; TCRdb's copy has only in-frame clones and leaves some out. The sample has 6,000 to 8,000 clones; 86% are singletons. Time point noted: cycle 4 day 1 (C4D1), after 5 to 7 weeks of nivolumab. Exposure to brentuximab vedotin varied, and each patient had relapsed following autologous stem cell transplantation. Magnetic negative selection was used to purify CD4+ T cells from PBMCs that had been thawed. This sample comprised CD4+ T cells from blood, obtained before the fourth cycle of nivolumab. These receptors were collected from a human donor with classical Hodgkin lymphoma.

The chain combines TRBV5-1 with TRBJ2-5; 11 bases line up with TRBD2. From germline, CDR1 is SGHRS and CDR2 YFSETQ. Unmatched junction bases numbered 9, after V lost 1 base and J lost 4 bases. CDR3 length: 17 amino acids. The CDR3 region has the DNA TGCGCCAGCAGCTTGTTTAGCGGGGGGGCTCGGGGAGAGACCCAGTACTTC. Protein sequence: CASSLFSGGARGETQYF.

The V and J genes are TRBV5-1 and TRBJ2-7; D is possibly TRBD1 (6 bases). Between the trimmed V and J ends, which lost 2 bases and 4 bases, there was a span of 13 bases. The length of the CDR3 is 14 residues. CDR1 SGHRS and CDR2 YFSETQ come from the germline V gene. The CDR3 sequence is CASSFRDTGYEQYF. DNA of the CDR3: TGCGCCAGCAGCTTTCGGGACACGGGATACGAGCAGTACTTC.

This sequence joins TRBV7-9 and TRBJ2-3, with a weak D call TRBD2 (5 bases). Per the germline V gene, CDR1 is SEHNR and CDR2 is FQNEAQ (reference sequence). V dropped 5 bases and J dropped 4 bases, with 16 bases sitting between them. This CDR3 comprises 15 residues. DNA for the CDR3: TGTGCCAGCAGCCCCCTAACGGGGTACTCAGATACGCAGTATTTT. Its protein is CASSPLTGYSDTQYF.

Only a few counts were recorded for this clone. The CDR3 DNA reads as TGTGCCAGCAGCCCCCGCGGGGGCGAGGACGAGCAGTACTTC. Its translation: CASSPRGGEDEQYF. The genes are TRBV2 and TRBJ2-7, with D possibly TRBD2 on 7 matching bases. Looked up from germline, CDR1 is SNHLY and CDR2 is FYNNEI. The CDR3 is 14 residues long. The V gene lost 6 bases and the J gene lost 5 bases, with 17 bases spanning the gap. Using reference TRBV2 and TRBJ2-7 for the parts outside the CDR3, the full variable domain is EPEVTQTPSHQVTQMGQEVILRCVPISNHLYFYWYRQILGQKVEFLVSFYNNEISEKSEIFDDQFSVERPDGSNFTLKIRSTKLEDSAMYFCASSPRGGEDEQYFGPGTRLTVT.

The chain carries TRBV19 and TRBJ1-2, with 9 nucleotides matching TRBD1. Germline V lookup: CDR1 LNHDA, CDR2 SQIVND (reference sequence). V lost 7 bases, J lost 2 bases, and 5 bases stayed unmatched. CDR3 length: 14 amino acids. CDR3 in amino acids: CASTRGQGNYGYTF. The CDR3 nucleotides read TGTGCCAGTACTAGAGGACAGGGGAACTATGGCTACACCTTC.

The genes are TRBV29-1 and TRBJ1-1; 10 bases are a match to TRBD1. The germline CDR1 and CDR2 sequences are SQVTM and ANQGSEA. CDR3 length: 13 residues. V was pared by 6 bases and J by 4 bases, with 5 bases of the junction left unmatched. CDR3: CSVARDRGTEAFF. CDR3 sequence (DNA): TGCAGCGTCGCCCGGGACAGGGGCACTGAAGCTTTCTTT.

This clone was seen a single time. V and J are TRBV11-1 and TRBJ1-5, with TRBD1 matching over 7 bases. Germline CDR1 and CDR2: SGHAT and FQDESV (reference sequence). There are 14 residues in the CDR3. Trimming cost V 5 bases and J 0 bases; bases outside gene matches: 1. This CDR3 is CASSRDSSNQPQHF. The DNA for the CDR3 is TGTGCCAGCAGCCGGGACAGTAGCAATCAGCCCCAGCATTTT.

The CDR3 loop reads CSAVTSGGQADTQYF. In DNA, the CDR3 is TGCAGCGCCGTTACTAGCGGGGGGCAGGCAGATACGCAGTATTTT. The chain has TRBV29-1 and TRBJ2-3; 12 nucleotides align to TRBD2. The CDR3 loop spans 15 amino acids. The J segment lost 4 bases and the V segment lost 7 bases, leaving 9 bases of the junction unmatched. Per germline, CDR1 SQVTM and CDR2 ANQGSEA.